Presented here are 3 T cell receptor beta chains from one specimen sequenced in a study of cytomegalovirus exposure and HLA in healthy donors. Researchers ran the PCR with 60 Vbeta and 13 Jbeta primers. Profiling relied on immunoSEQ multiplex PCR, and the TCRdb table lists in-frame clones only, not all of them. The sample lists some 130,000 clones, approximately 63% occurring once. Material: PBMCs. These receptors came from a woman in her sixties or seventies in good health and CMV-seropositive.

The chain has TRBV2 and TRBJ2-5, with D possibly TRBD1 on 6 matching bases. The CDR3 length is 13 residues. CDR1 is SNHLY, CDR2 FYNNEI, per germline. Trimming left V 9 bases short and J 0 bases short, with 11 bases between. This chain's CDR3 is CASLRGYQETQYF. The DNA for the CDR3 is TGTGCCAGTCTCAGGGGATACCAAGAGACCCAGTACTTC. Based on the CDR3 plus reference TRBV2 and TRBJ2-5, the full variable domain is EPEVTQTPSHQVTQMGQEVILRCVPISNHLYFYWYRQILGQKVEFLVSFYNNEISEKSEIFDDQFSVERPDGSNFTLKIRSTKLEDSAMYFCASLRGYQETQYFGPGTRLLVL.

This clone has only one observation. The chain is built from TRBV7-9 and TRBJ2-2, with unresolved D. Trimming stripped 2 bases from V and 1 base from J, with 14 bases between. CDR3 length equals 17 residues. Germline CDR1 is SEHNR and CDR2 is FQNEAQ (reference sequence). CDR3 nucleotide sequence: TGTGCCAGCAGCTTATTATTTTTGCCACAGAACACCGGGGAGCTGTTTTTT. Translating gives CASSLLFLPQNTGELFF.

This chain connects TRBV4-1 to TRBJ2-5; tentative D call: TRBD2 (6 bases). The germline V gene has CDR1 MGHRA and CDR2 YSYEKL. This CDR3 is 17 amino acids long. Trimming stripped 0 bases from V and 4 bases from J, with 18 bases between. CDR3 sequence (DNA): TGCGCCAGCAGCCAAGATTCGGCAGGGAGGAGTTCAGAGACCCAGTACTTC. Amino acid sequence: CASSQDSAGRSSETQYF.